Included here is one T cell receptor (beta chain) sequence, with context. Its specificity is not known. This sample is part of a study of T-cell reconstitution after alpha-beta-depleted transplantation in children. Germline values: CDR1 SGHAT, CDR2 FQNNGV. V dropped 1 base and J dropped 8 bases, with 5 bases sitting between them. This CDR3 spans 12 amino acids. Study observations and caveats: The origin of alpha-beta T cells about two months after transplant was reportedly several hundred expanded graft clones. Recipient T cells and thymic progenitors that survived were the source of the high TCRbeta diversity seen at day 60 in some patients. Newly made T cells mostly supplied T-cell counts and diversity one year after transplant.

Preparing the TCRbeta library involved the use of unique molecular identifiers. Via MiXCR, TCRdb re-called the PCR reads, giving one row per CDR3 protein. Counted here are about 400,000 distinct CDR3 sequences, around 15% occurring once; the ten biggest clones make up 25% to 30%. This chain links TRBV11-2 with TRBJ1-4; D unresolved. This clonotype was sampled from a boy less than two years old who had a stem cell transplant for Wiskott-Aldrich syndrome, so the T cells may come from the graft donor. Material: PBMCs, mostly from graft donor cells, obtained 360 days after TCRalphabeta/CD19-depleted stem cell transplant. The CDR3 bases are TGTGCCAGCAGCTTAGTGAAGGAAAAACTGTTTTTT. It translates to CASSLVKEKLFF.